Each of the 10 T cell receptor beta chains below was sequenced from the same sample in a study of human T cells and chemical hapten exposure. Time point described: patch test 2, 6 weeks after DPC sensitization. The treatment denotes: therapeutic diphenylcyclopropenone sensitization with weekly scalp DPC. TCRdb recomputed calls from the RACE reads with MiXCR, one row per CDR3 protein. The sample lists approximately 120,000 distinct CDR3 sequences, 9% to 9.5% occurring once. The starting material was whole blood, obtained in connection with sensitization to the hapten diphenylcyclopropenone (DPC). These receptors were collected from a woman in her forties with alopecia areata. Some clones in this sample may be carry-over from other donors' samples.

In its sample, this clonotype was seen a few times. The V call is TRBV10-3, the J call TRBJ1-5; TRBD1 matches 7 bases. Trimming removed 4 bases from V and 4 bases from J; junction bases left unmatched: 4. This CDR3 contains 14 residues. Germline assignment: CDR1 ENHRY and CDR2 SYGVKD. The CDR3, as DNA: TGTGCCATCAGTGTATCAGGGGGAAATCAGCCCCAGCATTTT. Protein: CAISVSGGNQPQHF.

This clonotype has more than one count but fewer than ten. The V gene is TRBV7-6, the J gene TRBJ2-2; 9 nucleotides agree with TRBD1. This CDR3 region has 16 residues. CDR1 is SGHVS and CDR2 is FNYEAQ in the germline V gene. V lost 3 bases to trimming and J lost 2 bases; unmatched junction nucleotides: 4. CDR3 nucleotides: TGTGCCAGCAGCTTCGGACAGGGGATAAACACCGGGGAGCTGTTTTTT. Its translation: CASSFGQGINTGELFF.

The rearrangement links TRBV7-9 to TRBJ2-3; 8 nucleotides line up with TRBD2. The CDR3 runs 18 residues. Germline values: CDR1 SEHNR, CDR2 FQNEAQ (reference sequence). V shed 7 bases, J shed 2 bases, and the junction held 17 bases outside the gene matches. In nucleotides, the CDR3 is TGTGCCAGCATCCACCCGGTCCCCCAGCGGGGGAACACAGATACGCAGTATTTT. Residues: CASIHPVPQRGNTDTQYF.

This CDR3 is CASTRQGVDNEQFF. The CDR3 nucleotides read TGTGCCAGCACCCGACAGGGGGTCGACAATGAGCAGTTCTTC. The chain uses TRBV27 and TRBJ2-1; 9 bases are shared with TRBD1. The V gene end was trimmed by 7 bases and the J gene end by 5 bases; junction bases not matched to a gene: 6. Germline CDR1 reads MNHEY; CDR2 reads SMNVEV (reference sequence). The CDR3 length is 14 residues.

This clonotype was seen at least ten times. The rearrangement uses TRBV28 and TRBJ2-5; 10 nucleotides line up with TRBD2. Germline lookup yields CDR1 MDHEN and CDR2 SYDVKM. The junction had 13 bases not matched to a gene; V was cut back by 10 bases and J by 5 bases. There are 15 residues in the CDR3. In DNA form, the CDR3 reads TGTGCCATCGCCCGCCCTAGCGGGGGAGCGGAGACCCAGTACTTC. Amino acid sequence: CAIARPSGGAETQYF.

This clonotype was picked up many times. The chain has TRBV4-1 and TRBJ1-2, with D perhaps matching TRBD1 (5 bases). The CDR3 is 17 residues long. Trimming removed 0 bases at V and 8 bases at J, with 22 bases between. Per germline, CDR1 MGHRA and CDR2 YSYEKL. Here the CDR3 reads CASSQESVRAVGNGYTF. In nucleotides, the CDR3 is TGCGCCAGCAGCCAAGAATCCGTCAGGGCCGTGGGGAACGGCTACACCTTC.

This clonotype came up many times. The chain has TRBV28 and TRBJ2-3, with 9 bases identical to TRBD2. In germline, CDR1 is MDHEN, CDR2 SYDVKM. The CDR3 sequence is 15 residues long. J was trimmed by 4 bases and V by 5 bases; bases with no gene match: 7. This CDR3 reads CASSPSGGRADTQYF. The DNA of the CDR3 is TGTGCCAGCAGTCCAAGCGGGGGGCGCGCAGATACGCAGTATTTT. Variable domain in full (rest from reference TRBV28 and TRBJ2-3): DVKVTQSSRYLVKRTGEKVFLECVQDMDHENMFWYRQDPGLGLRLIYFSYDVKMKEKGDIPEGYSVSREKKERFSLILESASTNQTSMYLCASSPSGGRADTQYFGPGTRLTVL.

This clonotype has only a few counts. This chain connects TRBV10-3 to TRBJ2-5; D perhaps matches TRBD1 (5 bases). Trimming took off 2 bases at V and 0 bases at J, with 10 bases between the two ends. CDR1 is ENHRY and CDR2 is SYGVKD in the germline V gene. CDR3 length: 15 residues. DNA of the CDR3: TGTGCCATCAGTGAGATATTAGGGGACCAAGAGACCCAGTACTTC. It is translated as CAISEILGDQETQYF.

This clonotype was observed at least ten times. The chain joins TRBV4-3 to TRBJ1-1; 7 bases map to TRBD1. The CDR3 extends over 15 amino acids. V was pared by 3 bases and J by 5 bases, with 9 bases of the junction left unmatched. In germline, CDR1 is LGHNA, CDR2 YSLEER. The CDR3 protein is CASSHRLTGLTEAFF. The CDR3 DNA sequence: TGCGCCAGCAGCCACCGACTGACAGGGTTAACTGAAGCTTTCTTT.

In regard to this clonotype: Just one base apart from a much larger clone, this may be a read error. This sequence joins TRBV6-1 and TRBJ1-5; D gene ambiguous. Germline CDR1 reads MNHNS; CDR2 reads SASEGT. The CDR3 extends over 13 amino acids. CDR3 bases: TGTGCCGGCAGTTACGGGGGCAATCAGCCCCAGCATTTT. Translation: CAGSYGGNQPQHF.